The 27 T cell receptor beta chains given below trace back to one sample, sequenced in a study of OX40 agonist ivuxolimab in advanced cancers. The assay was immunoSEQ multiplex PCR, and TCRdb's table has in-frame clones only and misses some. This table holds fewer than 55,000 clones, over 70% found once. The source material was CD4+ or CD8+ T cells sorted from blood, sampled in a trial of the OX40 agonist ivuxolimab. These TCRs come from an adult with an advanced solid tumor such as melanoma, head and neck, liver or kidney cancer.

The table lists this clone with a few counts. The rearrangement links TRBV23-1 to TRBJ2-7; no reliable D call. TRBV23-1 has ORF status, its function being uncertain. The CDR3 spans 14 residues. With 10 bases removed from V and 6 bases from J, the gap between germline ends came to 22 bases. The CDR3 region is CAIPRWQPGCEQYV. The CDR3 bases are TGCGCCATCCCCCGATGGCAGCCCGGATGCGAGCAGTACGTC.

A few counts support this clone. V and J are TRBV7-9 and TRBJ2-2, with D unclear. CDR1 and CDR2 (germline): SEHNR, FQNEAQ (reference sequence). V was trimmed by 4 bases and J by 1 base, leaving 7 bases between them. This CDR3 contains 14 residues. Written as DNA, the CDR3 is TGTGCCAGCAGCTCGGACCTGAACACCGGGGAGCTGTTTTTT. This translates into CASSSDLNTGELFF.

The rearrangement joins TRBV6-1 to TRBJ1-1, with 8 bases aligning to TRBD1. The J segment lost 5 bases and the V segment lost 6 bases, leaving 8 bases of the junction unmatched. This CDR3 region has 14 residues. Germline lookup yields CDR1 MNHNS and CDR2 SASEGT. CDR3 protein: CASRKPGGGTEAFF. CDR3 in DNA: TGTGCCAGCAGGAAGCCAGGGGGCGGGACTGAAGCTTTCTTT.

The chain recombines TRBV11-2 with TRBJ2-3, with D possibly being TRBD2 (5 bases). The germline V gene has CDR1 SGHAT and CDR2 FQNNGV. The V end lost 5 bases, the J end lost 2 bases, and 11 bases lay between the germline ends. This CDR3 is 14 amino acids long. The CDR3 DNA sequence: TGTGCCAGCAGCCCGACCGGGAACACAGATACGCAGTATTTT. This gives the protein CASSPTGNTDTQYF.

The chain employs TRBV19 and TRBJ1-3; D gene unclear. V was clipped by 5 bases and J by 9 bases, with 23 bases between them. Germline lookup yields CDR1 LNHDA and CDR2 SQIVND (reference sequence). The length of the CDR3 is 16 residues. The CDR3 sequence is CASSDLLFSRVATIYF. The CDR3 region has the DNA TGTGCCAGTAGTGACCTGCTCTTCTCAAGGGTGGCCACCATATATTTT.

The chain joins TRBV5-4 to TRBJ2-4; 8 bases are a match to TRBD1. This CDR3 spans 15 amino acids. V gave up 0 bases and J gave up 5 bases; unmatched junction bases: 4. The germline V gene encodes CDR1 SGHNT and CDR2 YYREEE (reference sequence). In nucleotides, the CDR3 is TGTGCCAGCAGCTTGGATCACAGGGGGGAAAACATTCAGTACTTC. Protein product: CASSLDHRGENIQYF.

The chain has TRBV9 and TRBJ2-3, with D uncertain. This CDR3 has 15 amino acids. Germline CDR1 SGDLS, CDR2 YYNGEE. V was pared by 6 bases and J by 2 bases, with 16 bases between. The DNA for the CDR3 is TGTGCCAGCACTCTATCGGGTTCTTACACAGATACGCAGTATTTT. It encodes CASTLSGSYTDTQYF.

The V gene is TRBV11-2, the J gene TRBJ1-1; D not resolved. Per germline, CDR1 SGHAT and CDR2 FQNNGV. CDR3 size: 14 residues. Trimming removed 5 bases from V and 4 bases from J, with 14 bases in between. CDR3 protein: CASSLNGVGTEAFF. Written as DNA, the CDR3 is TGTGCCAGCAGCCTCAATGGGGTTGGCACTGAAGCTTTCTTT.

The CDR3 nucleotides read TGTGCCAGCAGTATAAGCGGGGGCTCATACGAGCAGTACGTC. This encodes CASSISGGSYEQYV. V gene TRBV6-1 combines with J gene TRBJ2-7, with 8 bases lining up with TRBD2. Germline V gene lookup returns CDR1 MNHNS and CDR2 SASEGT. CDR3 size: 14 residues. The J segment lost 4 bases and the V segment lost 5 bases, leaving 7 bases of the junction unmatched.

The V and J genes are TRBV7-9 and TRBJ2-7; 15 bases agree with TRBD2. CDR3 length: 18 amino acids. Germline V gene lookup returns CDR1 SEHNR and CDR2 FQNEAQ (reference sequence). The V segment lost 1 base and the J segment 5 bases; nucleotides outside the gene matches: 9. Here the CDR3 DNA reads TGTGCCAGCAGCTTAGGGACTAGCGGGAGGGCCTCGGGAAACGAGCAGTACTTC. Amino acid sequence: CASSLGTSGRASGNEQYF.

J is TRBJ1-4 and V is TRBV4-1; tentative D call: TRBD1 (6 bases). V gave up 2 bases and J gave up 5 bases, with 12 bases separating them. Germline CDR1 MGHRA, CDR2 YSYEKL. The CDR3 sequence is 15 residues long. The CDR3 DNA reads TGCGCCAGCAGCCAATCAAATACAGGGAATGAAAAACTGTTTTTT. It translates to CASSQSNTGNEKLFF.

The DNA for the CDR3 is TGTGCCAGCTCACCCCTTCGAGAACTGTTTTTT. Its translation is CASSPLRELFF. This chain links TRBV18 with TRBJ1-4; D call uncertain. With 3 bases removed from V and 12 bases from J, the gap between germline ends came to 8 bases. Germline loops: CDR1 KGHSH, CDR2 LQKENI. The CDR3 has 11 residues.

The V gene is TRBV5-8, the J gene TRBJ1-5, with D perhaps matching TRBD1 (5 bases). Germline loops: CDR1 SGHTS, CDR2 YDEGEE. The CDR3 loop spans 15 amino acids. Trimming stripped 1 base from V and 0 bases from J, with 8 bases between. The CDR3 nucleotides are TGTGCCAGCAGCTTGAGGGACCATAGCAATCAGCCCCAGCATTTT. Protein: CASSLRDHSNQPQHF.

Here the CDR3 DNA reads TGTGCCAGCTCACCGCTCGGACAGGGGGGAGACTATGGCTACACCTTC. Translated, it gives CASSPLGQGGDYGYTF. The gene calls are TRBV18 and TRBJ1-2; 10 bases fit TRBD1. Unmatched junction bases numbered 7, after V lost 3 bases and J lost 3 bases. The germline V gene has CDR1 KGHSH and CDR2 LQKENI. This CDR3 contains 16 residues.

The V and J genes are TRBV15 and TRBJ2-5; D may be TRBD2 (6 bases). The CDR3 is made up of 13 amino acids. Germline V gene lookup returns CDR1 LNHNV and CDR2 YYDKDF (reference sequence). The germline V and J ends were trimmed by 5 bases and 2 bases, with 9 bases remaining between them. The DNA of the CDR3 is TGTGCCACCAGCCTAGCGTTTCAAGAGACCCAGTACTTC. Translation gives CATSLAFQETQYF. Together with reference TRBV15 and TRBJ2-5, the CDR3 gives the full variable domain: DAMVIQNPRYQVTQFGKPVTLSCSQTLNHNVMYWYQQKSSQAPKLLFHYYDKDFNNEADTPDNFQSRRPNTSFCFLDIRSPGLGDTAMYLCATSLAFQETQYFGPGTRLLVL.

This clone was counted only a few times. The rearrangement joins TRBV28 to TRBJ2-1; 8 positions match TRBD2. CDR3 size: 15 residues. Germline V CDR1 and CDR2: MDHEN, SYDVKM. J lost 1 base, V lost 4 bases, and 3 bases had no gene match. The CDR3 sequence: CASSSAGASYNEQFF. The CDR3 region has the DNA TGTGCCAGCAGTTCAGCGGGAGCGTCCTACAATGAGCAGTTCTTC.

This clone was detected once. The rearrangement joins TRBV28 to TRBJ1-4; D not resolved. Trimming took off 1 base at V and 3 bases at J, with 9 bases between the two ends. Germline CDR1 and CDR2: MDHEN and SYDVKM. This CDR3 contains 15 residues. CDR3 DNA sequence: TGTGCCAGCAGTTTATTAGAGCTGCCTAATGAAAAACTGTTTTTT. Protein sequence: CASSLLELPNEKLFF.

V gene TRBV27 combines with J gene TRBJ1-3; a possible D gene is TRBD1 (6 bases). CDR1 and CDR2 from the germline V gene are MNHEY and SMNVEV (reference sequence). Trimming stripped 2 bases from V and 4 bases from J, with 6 bases between. This CDR3 has 13 residues. CDR3 region: CASSLTGGNTIYF. The CDR3 nucleotides read TGTGCCAGCAGTTTAACAGGGGGAAACACCATATATTTT.

In its sample, this clone ranks as medium-sized. The chain employs TRBV11-2 and TRBJ1-1; D may be TRBD1 (5 bases). Germline CDR1 SGHAT, CDR2 FQNNGV. This CDR3 is 14 amino acids long. V lost 3 bases and J 0 bases, leaving 8 bases between the germline ends. CDR3 loop: CASSLAGLNTEAFF. CDR3 in DNA: TGTGCCAGCAGCTTGGCAGGGTTGAACACTGAAGCTTTCTTT.

The genes are TRBV18 and TRBJ1-1, with D unresolved. With 3 bases removed from V and 4 bases from J, the gap between germline ends came to 18 bases. This CDR3 comprises 16 residues. Germline V lookup: CDR1 KGHSH, CDR2 LQKENI. The CDR3 sequence is CASSPATSTVGTEAFF. CDR3 in DNA: TGTGCCAGCTCACCGGCGACGTCCACGGTAGGCACTGAAGCTTTCTTT.

The rearrangement uses TRBV4-1 and TRBJ1-4; D unresolved. Between the trimmed V and J ends, which lost 0 bases and 5 bases, there was a span of 13 bases. Germline V gene data show CDR1 as MGHRA and CDR2 as YSYEKL. This CDR3 has 16 amino acids. CDR3 in amino acids: CASSQDGRVGNEKLFF. The CDR3, as DNA: TGCGCCAGCAGCCAAGATGGGAGGGTCGGGAATGAAAAACTGTTTTTT.

The chain joins TRBV5-4 to TRBJ2-2; D ambiguous. V lost 0 bases, J lost 4 bases, and 13 bases lay in between. This CDR3 has 16 residues. The germline CDR1 and CDR2 sequences are SGHNT and YYREEE (reference sequence). The CDR3 loop reads CASSLGGGSTTGELFF. In nucleotides, the CDR3 is TGTGCCAGCAGCTTGGGGGGTGGTTCAACCACCGGGGAGCTGTTTTTT. Together with reference TRBV5-4 and TRBJ2-2, the CDR3 gives the full variable domain: ETGVTQSPTHLIKTRGQQVTLRCSSQSGHNTVSWYQQALGQGPQFIFQYYREEENGRGNFPPRFSGLQFPNYSSELNVNALELDDSALYLCASSLGGGSTTGELFFGEGSRLTVL.

The chain employs TRBV9 and TRBJ1-1; D perhaps matches TRBD1 (5 bases). The V gene lost 6 bases and the J gene lost 1 base, with 16 bases spanning the gap. Per the germline V gene, CDR1 is SGDLS and CDR2 is YYNGEE. The CDR3 contains 15 residues. The CDR3 nucleotides are TGTGCCAGCAACCCACAGGTCGGGGGGAACACTGAAGCTTTCTTT. Protein product: CASNPQVGGNTEAFF.

The chain uses TRBV28 and TRBJ2-6, with D unclear. This CDR3 has 14 amino acids. Trimming left V 7 bases short and J 2 bases short, with 9 bases between. Germline loops: CDR1 MDHEN, CDR2 SYDVKM. Written as DNA, the CDR3 is TGTGCCAGCACTACAGTTCCTGGGGCCAACGTCCTGACTTTC. Amino acid sequence: CASTTVPGANVLTF. Full variable domain (missing parts from reference TRBV28 and TRBJ2-6): DVKVTQSSRYLVKRTGEKVFLECVQDMDHENMFWYRQDPGLGLRLIYFSYDVKMKEKGDIPEGYSVSREKKERFSLILESASTNQTSMYLCASTTVPGANVLTFGAGSRLTVL.

V and J are TRBV10-1 and TRBJ1-1, with D hard to call. The V gene lost 3 bases and the J gene lost 1 base, with 6 bases spanning the gap. The germline V gene encodes CDR1 WNHNN and CDR2 SYGVQD (reference sequence). There are 13 residues in the CDR3. CDR3 nucleotides: TGCGCCAGCAGTGAACAGCCGAACACTGAAGCTTTCTTT. It encodes CASSEQPNTEAFF.

The chain employs TRBV5-1 and TRBJ1-3; 7 nucleotides match TRBD1. This CDR3 contains 13 residues. The V gene end was trimmed by 2 bases and the J gene end by 11 bases; junction bases not matched to a gene: 7. Germline CDR1 SGHRS, CDR2 YFSETQ. The CDR3: CASSFQGESAIYF. CDR3 DNA sequence: TGCGCCAGCAGCTTCCAGGGGGAGTCGGCCATATATTTT. Combining the CDR3 with reference TRBV5-1 and TRBJ1-3 gives the whole variable domain KAGVTQTPRYLIKTRGQQVTLSCSPISGHRSVSWYQQTPGQGLQFLFEYFSETQRNKGNFPGRFSGRQFSNSRSEMNVSTLELGDSALYLCASSFQGESAIYFGEGSWLTVV.

The chain is built from TRBV18 and TRBJ2-7, with D perhaps TRBD1 (6 bases). Germline V CDR1 and CDR2: KGHSH, LQKENI. Trimming took 1 base from V and 1 from J, leaving 8 bases between them. The CDR3 has 14 residues. CDR3 in DNA: TGTGCCAGCTCACCACGGGACAAGTCCTACGAGCAGTACTTC. It encodes CASSPRDKSYEQYF.